These 10 T cell receptor beta chains came from one sample sequenced in a study of T cell clonotyping in hematopoietic cell transplantation. The time point is: recipient sample about 28 days before transplant, after cytoreduction. Method: immunoSEQ multiplex PCR; TCRdb's copy keeps in-frame clones and lacks some. The sample yields about 41,000 clones, around 84% seen once. The specimen comprised peripheral blood mononuclear cells, sampled before stem cell transplant. The receptors originated from a man aged 55 to 70 with acute myeloid leukemia. Some clones in this sample may be carry-over from other donors' samples.

This rearrangement joins TRBV5-1 to TRBJ2-3; D gene uncertain. Germline assignment: CDR1 SGHRS and CDR2 YFSETQ. There are 12 residues in the CDR3. Trimming pared 1 base from V and 5 bases from J, leaving 5 bases between. Written as DNA, the CDR3 is TGCGCCAGCAGCTTGCCTGGAGATACGCAGTATTTT. Residues: CASSLPGDTQYF. Looking up the rest from reference TRBV5-1 and TRBJ2-3 gives the full variable domain: KAGVTQTPRYLIKTRGQQVTLSCSPISGHRSVSWYQQTPGQGLQFLFEYFSETQRNKGNFPGRFSGRQFSNSRSEMNVSTLELGDSALYLCASSLPGDTQYFGPGTRLTVL.

The J gene is TRBJ2-3, the V gene TRBV4-3; 7 nucleotides line up with TRBD2. The CDR3 length is 16 residues. Germline V lookup: CDR1 LGHNA, CDR2 YSLEER. V shed 1 base and J 4 bases; nucleotides not matched to a gene: 8. CDR3 DNA: TGCGCCAGCAGCCAAGCGAAAGGCGGGGGAGCAGATACGCAGTATTTT. Its translation: CASSQAKGGGADTQYF.

V gene TRBV5-1 combines with J gene TRBJ1-1; unclear D gene. Deletions cut 4 bases from V and 1 base from J, with 14 bases between. Looked up from germline, CDR1 is SGHRS and CDR2 is YFSETQ. The CDR3 is 15 residues long. This CDR3 reads CASSQEHNRNTEAFF. The CDR3 DNA follows: TGCGCCAGCAGCCAAGAACATAACCGGAACACTGAAGCTTTCTTT.

This chain links TRBV9 with TRBJ1-1; D unresolved. Germline V gene lookup returns CDR1 SGDLS and CDR2 YYNGEE. V was clipped by 0 bases and J by 4 bases, with 10 bases between them. The CDR3 loop spans 14 amino acids. The CDR3 reads CASSVATRTTEAFF. In nucleotides, the CDR3 is TGTGCCAGCAGCGTAGCTACCCGGACCACTGAAGCTTTCTTT. Full variable domain (rest looked up from reference TRBV9 and TRBJ1-1): DSGVTQTPKHLITATGQRVTLRCSPRSGDLSVYWYQQSLDQGLQFLIQYYNGEERAKGNILERFSAQQFPDLHSELNLSSLELGDSALYFCASSVATRTTEAFFGQGTRLTVV.

This chain uses TRBV7-2 with TRBJ2-1; 12 bases map to TRBD2. Germline V lookup: CDR1 SGHTA, CDR2 FQGNSA. Trimming cost V 5 bases and J 7 bases; bases outside gene matches: 6. The CDR3 consists of 15 residues. DNA of the CDR3: TGTGCCAGCAGCCCCTCTAGCGGGGGGGCGAATGAGCAGTTCTTC. The encoded protein is CASSPSSGGANEQFF. The entire variable domain, with the rest obtained from reference TRBV7-2 and TRBJ2-1, is as follows: GAGVSQSPSNKVTEKGKDVELRCDPISGHTALYWYRQSLGQGLEFLIYFQGNSAPDKSGLPSDRFSAERTGGSVSTLTIQRTQQEDSAVYLCASSPSSGGANEQFFGPGTRLTVL.

The chain couples TRBV28 to TRBJ2-5, with D possibly matching TRBD1 (5 bases). This CDR3 contains 15 residues. Trimming shortened V by 2 bases and J by 5 bases, and 15 bases separated the two germline ends. Germline V gene lookup returns CDR1 MDHEN and CDR2 SYDVKM. The CDR3 DNA follows: TGTGCCAGCAGTTTACTCAGGGATAACGCGGAGACCCAGTACTTC. This gives the protein CASSLLRDNAETQYF.

The chain carries TRBV28 and TRBJ2-7; 10 bases match TRBD1. This CDR3 has 15 residues. V was clipped by 4 bases and J by 8 bases; unmatched bases: 11. CDR1 and CDR2 (germline): MDHEN, SYDVKM. The CDR3 region has the DNA TGTGCCAGCAGTTCCCGCGGGACAGGGGACATCCAGCAGTACTTC. Translation: CASSSRGTGDIQQYF.

The J gene is TRBJ2-1, the V gene TRBV25-1; 8 positions match TRBD2. CDR3 size: 14 residues. The germline V gene encodes CDR1 MGHDK and CDR2 SYGVNS. The CDR3 bases are TGTGCTACTTCGGGGGGGAGTCGTTTTGGTGAGCAGTTCTTC. It translates to CATSGGSRFGEQFF.

The V gene is TRBV6-5, the J gene TRBJ2-7; 7 bases are shared with TRBD1. The germline CDR1 and CDR2 sequences are MNHEY and SVGAGI. V was clipped by 5 bases and J by 2 bases; unmatched bases: 9. CDR3 length equals 15 residues. The CDR3 is CASSRRDSPTYEQYF. In DNA, the CDR3 is TGTGCCAGCAGTAGACGGGACAGTCCTACCTACGAGCAGTACTTC.

The rearrangement joins TRBV11-2 to TRBJ2-3; D possibly matches TRBD1 or TRBD2 (7 bases each). The germline V gene encodes CDR1 SGHAT and CDR2 FQNNGV. There are 13 residues in the CDR3. V was cut by 11 bases and J by 7 bases, with 19 bases left in between. The CDR3: CASRGGNLNTQYF. For the CDR3, the DNA is TGTGCCTCCAGGGGGGGGAATTTGAATACGCAGTATTTT.